This T cell receptor (beta chain) comes out of a study of siplizumab effects on memory and regulatory T cells (dated by TCRdb to the late 2010s). General notes on the study: The study looked at the effect of siplizumab, an anti-CD2 antibody, on alloreactive T-cell subsets in allogeneic mixed lymphocyte reactions made from human PBMCs.

Sorted unstimulated T cells, along with proliferating T cells recovered from mixed lymphocyte reactions, underwent TCRbeta CDR3 sequencing. Fresh whole blood from ten HLA-typed healthy donors was used as the source from which PBMCs were isolated. Trimmed from V: 4 bases; trimmed from J: 6 bases; junction bases lacking a gene match: 13. The CDR3, from cysteine to phenylalanine, totals 16 residues. Only the CDR3 portion is preserved as DNA: 48 bases, with reading frame beginning at the first base. The germline V gene specifies SGDLS as CDR1 and YYNGEE as CDR2. As for this clone: Its target antigen remains unknown. No much larger clonotype is one base removed from it; base qualities were not supplied.

General study outcomes and caveats: Siplizumab significantly reduced the cumulative frequency of alloreactive sequences traceable to unstimulated CD4+ memory T cells. Sequences below about 10^-5 frequency were poorly captured, so only a minor fraction of alloreactive clones could be mapped to unstimulated subsets. Whether proliferating Tregs from siplizumab cultures were suppressive was not functionally confirmed. Unstimulated naive T cells appeared more diverse than memory T cells, and naive cells seemed to contribute substantially to the alloresponse. About 80-96% of proliferating CD4+ or CD8+ clones could not be given a naive or memory phenotype. In reactions with siplizumab, an average of approximately 69% of mappable alloreactive CD4+ clones were Treg-derived, compared with roughly 27% in control reactions.

Library method: the immunoSEQ multiplex PCR assay. About 9.9 x 10^4 TCR templates per sample were assayed by the deep sequencing platform. Genomic DNA extracted from sorted T cells was used for TCRbeta CDR3 sequencing. On the authors' methods: Clonal analysis of TCRbeta CDR3 data was done in the R programming language. Alloreactive CD4+ and CD8+ clones were identified by comparing unstimulated samples to CFSE-low samples taken after the reaction. Regulatory or non-regulatory origin was assigned to alloreactive CD4+ clones by matching of sequences to sorted unstimulated Treg and non-Treg repertoires. In its TCRdb copy, this immuneACCESS table keeps in-frame sequences only and misses some clones. Where compared with another copy, unresolved V genes explain less than half of these, and the others have no known cause. Clonal size and the V and J genes are those of that table, whereas D and trimming came from the DNA. This sample is represented by about 100,000 clones; 75% to 95% of them were singletons. The ten largest make up 0.14% to 0.15% of the sample.

Material: CD4+ T cells sorted from blood. This TCR derives from a human donor in good health. Rearrangement joined TRBV9 to TRBJ1-2; TRBD1 matches 9 bases in the middle. The CDR3 loop reads CASSSDLTGTGHGYTF. The DNA is TGTGCCAGCAGCTCTGATCTGACTGGGACAGGGCATGGCTACACCTTC.